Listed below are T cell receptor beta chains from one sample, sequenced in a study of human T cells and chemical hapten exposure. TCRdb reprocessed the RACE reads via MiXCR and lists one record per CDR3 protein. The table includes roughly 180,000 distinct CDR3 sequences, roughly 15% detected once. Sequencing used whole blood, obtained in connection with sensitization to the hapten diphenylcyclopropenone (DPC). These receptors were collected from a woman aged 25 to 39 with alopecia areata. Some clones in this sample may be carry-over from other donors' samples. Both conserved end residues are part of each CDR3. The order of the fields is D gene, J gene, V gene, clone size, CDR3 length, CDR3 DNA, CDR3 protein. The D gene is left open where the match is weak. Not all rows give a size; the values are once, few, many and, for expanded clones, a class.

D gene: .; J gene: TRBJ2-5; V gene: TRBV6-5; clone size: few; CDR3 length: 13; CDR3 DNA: TGTGCCAGCAGTTCCAACTGGAAAGAGACCCAGTACTTC; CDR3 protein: CASSSNWKETQYF
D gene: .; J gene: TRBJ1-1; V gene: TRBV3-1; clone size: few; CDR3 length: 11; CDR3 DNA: TGTGCCAGCAGGAGCCGGGAGTTAGCTTTCTTT; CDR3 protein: CASRSRELAFF
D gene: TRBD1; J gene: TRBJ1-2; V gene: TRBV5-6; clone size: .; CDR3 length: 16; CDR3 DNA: TGTGCCAGCAGCTCGCCGGCGAGGGGACAGGGCGATGGCTACACCTTC; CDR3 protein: CASSSPARGQGDGYTF
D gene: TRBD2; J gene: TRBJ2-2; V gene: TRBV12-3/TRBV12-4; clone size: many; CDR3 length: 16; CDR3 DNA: TGTGCCAGCAGTTCTAGCGGGAGTGTCCCCACCGGGGAGCTGTTTTTT; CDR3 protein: CASSSSGSVPTGELFF
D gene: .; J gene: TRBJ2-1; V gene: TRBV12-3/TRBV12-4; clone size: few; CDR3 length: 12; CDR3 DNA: TGTGCCAGCAGGCTCTCAGGGACTGAGCAGTTCTTC; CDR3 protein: CASRLSGTEQFF
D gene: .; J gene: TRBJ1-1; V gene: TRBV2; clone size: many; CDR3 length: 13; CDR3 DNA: TGTGCCATCCTCGTCGGGGGGGCGGCTGAAGCTTTCTTT; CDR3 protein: CAILVGGAAEAFF
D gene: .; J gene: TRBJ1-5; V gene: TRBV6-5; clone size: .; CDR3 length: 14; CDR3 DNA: TGTGCCAGCAGTTACTCGGGATTCAATCAGCCCCAGCATTTT; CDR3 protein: CASSYSGFNQPQHF
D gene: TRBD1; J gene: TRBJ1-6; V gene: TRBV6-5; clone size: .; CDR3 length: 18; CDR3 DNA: TGTGCCAGCAGTTATGGGGCAGGGGGTTCCCATTATAATTCACCCCTCCACTTT; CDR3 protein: CASSYGAGGSHYNSPLHF
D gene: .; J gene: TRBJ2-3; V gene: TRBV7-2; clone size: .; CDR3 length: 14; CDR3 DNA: TGTGCCAGCAGCCAGACTAGTTCTTGGGATACGCAGTATTTT; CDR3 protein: CASSQTSSWDTQYF
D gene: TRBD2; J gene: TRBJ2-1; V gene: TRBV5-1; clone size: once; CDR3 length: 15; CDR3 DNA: TGCGCCAGCAATCTCCTAGCGGGGGCCTACAATGAGCAGTTCTTC; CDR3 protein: CASNLLAGAYNEQFF
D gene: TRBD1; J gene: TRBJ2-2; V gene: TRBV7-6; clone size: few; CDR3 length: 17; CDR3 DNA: TGTGCCAGCAGCGGTACCGGGACAGGGATATTATCCGGGGAGCTGTTTTTT; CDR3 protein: CASSGTGTGILSGELFF
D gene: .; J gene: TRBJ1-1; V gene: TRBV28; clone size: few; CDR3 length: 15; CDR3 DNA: TGTGCCAGCAGGACCGCAACAGCTATGAACACTGAAGCTTTCTTT; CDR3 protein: CASRTATAMNTEAFF
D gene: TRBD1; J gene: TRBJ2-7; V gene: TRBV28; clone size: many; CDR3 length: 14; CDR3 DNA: TGTGCCAGCAGCTTGGGACAGGGACCCTACGAGCAGTACTTC; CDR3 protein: CASSLGQGPYEQYF
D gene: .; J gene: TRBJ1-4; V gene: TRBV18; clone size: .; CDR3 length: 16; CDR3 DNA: TGTGCCAGCTCACCTCTTTTTGGGACGCAGGGTGAAAAACTGTTTTTT; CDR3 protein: CASSPLFGTQGEKLFF
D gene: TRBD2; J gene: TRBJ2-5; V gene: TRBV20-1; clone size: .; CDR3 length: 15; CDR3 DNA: TGCAGTGCTACCATCGCCAGCGGGATCCAAGAGACCCAGTACTTC; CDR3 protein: CSATIASGIQETQYF
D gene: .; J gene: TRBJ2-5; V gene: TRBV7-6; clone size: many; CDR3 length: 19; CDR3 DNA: TGTGCCAGCAGCTTAAATTACCGTGCGCAGCGTGGGAGCCAAGAGACCCAGTACTTC; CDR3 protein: CASSLNYRAQRGSQETQYF
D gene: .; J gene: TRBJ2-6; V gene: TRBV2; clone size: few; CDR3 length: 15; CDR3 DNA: TGTGCCAGCAAACAAGGGGACTTCGGGGCCAACGTCCTGACTTTC; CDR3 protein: CASKQGDFGANVLTF
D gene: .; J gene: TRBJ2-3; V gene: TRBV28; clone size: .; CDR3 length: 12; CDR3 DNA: TGTGCCAGCAGCGGGAATTCAGATACGCAGTATTTT; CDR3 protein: CASSGNSDTQYF
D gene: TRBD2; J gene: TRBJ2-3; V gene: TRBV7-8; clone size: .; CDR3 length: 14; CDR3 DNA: TGTGCCAGCAGCTTCTCTAGCGGGAGAGATACGCGGTATTTT; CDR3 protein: CASSFSSGRDTRYF
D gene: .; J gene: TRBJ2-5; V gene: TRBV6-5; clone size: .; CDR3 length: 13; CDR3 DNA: TGTGCCAGCAGTTACTCGACCCGGGAGACCCAGTACTTC; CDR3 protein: CASSYSTRETQYF
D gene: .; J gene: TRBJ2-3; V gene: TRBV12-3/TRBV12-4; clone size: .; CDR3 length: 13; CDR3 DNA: TGTGCCAGCGGAACTAGAAGCACAGATACGCAGTATTTT; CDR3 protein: CASGTRSTDTQYF
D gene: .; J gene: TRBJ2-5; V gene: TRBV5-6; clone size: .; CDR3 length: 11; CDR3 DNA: TGTGCCAGCAGCTTCAGGGAGACCCATTACTTC; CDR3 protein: CASSFRETHYF
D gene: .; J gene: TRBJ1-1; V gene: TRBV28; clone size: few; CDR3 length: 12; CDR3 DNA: TGTGCCAGCGGCCCCATAGGGTTTGAAGCTTTCTTT; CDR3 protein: CASGPIGFEAFF
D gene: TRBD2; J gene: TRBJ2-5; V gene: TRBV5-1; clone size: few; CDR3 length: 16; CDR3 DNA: TGCGCCAGCAGCCGGGGGGAGAGCACAGGACAAGAGACCCAGTACTTC; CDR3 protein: CASSRGESTGQETQYF